This T cell receptor beta chain derives from a study of shared clonotypes between healthy human individuals. Whole-study findings and limits: A handful of donors had around 5% of their naive CD4 clonotypes in common.

The table lists this clone with a count of one. Its antigen is unidentified. The CDR3 runs 12 residues. Germline CDR1 is SEHNR and CDR2 is FQNEAQ (reference sequence). After removal of 4 bases from V and 9 bases from J, the junction contained 6 bases not matched to a gene. The study ran the assay at deep level. Per the study methods: There were no quality scores in the junction-only immunoSEQ sequences, so filtering differed. The repertoire was sequenced with immunoSEQ multiplex PCR; TCRdb's copy has only in-frame clones and lacks some. The V and J calls and clone size are taken from that table; D and trimming were inferred from the DNA. This sample has under 850,000 clones, with roughly two thirds found just once.

The TCR comes from a woman aged 25 to 39 in good health. The V and J genes are TRBV7-9 and TRBJ2-7, with 7 bases that match TRBD1. Input material: memory CD4+ T cells sorted from blood. Subset in this sample: CD45RA-negative fraction. Here the CDR3 DNA reads TGTGCCAGCAGCTCGACAGGGTCGACGCAGTACTTC. Residues: CASSSTGSTQYF.